The clone carrying this T cell receptor beta chain turned up a few times. No antigen is known for it. The CDR3 runs to 14 residues. Trimming removed 2 bases at V and 5 bases at J, with 13 bases between. The germline CDR1 and CDR2 sequences are SGHTA and FQGNSA. All of the isolated RNA was reverse transcribed, so expressed TCRB transcripts were sequenced. About 3.5 million reads, on average, came from each naive, central memory and regulatory T cell sample. Assay: immunoSEQ multiplex PCR; the TCRdb copy retains only in-frame clones and omits some. The repertoire consists of around 300,000 clones, with 8% to 13% occurring once and the leading ten covering about 0.015%. This sample is drawn from a study of beta chain features in type 1 diabetes. As for the study in general: Nearly 110,000,000 sorted cells were examined across all samples.

Study-wide results and limits: Comparison showed that naive, central memory and Treg TCRB repertoires appeared more similar among patients than among healthy donors. In patients and controls equally, PCR might favor templates that are shorter.

Sample: naive CD4+ T cells from blood. This chain connects TRBV7-2 to TRBJ2-7; possibly TRBD1 for D (6 bases). The sequence came from a woman younger than 45 in good health. CDR3 in amino acids: CASSLNGQRDEQYF. The CDR3 DNA reads TGTGCCAGCAGCTTAAACGGACAGAGGGACGAGCAGTACTTC.